A selection of T cell receptor beta chains follows, all from one sample in a study of read filtering for tumor transcriptome and immune sequencing. TCRdb redid the calling of the reads with MiXCR, one entry per CDR3 protein. The repertoire holds roughly 130,000 distinct CDR3 sequences, with 13% as singletons. Specimen: a population of CD138-negative cells sorted from bone marrow. The receptors derive from a donor older than 35 with multiple myeloma. CDR3s include the opening cysteine and the closing phenylalanine or tryptophan. Fields, in order: clone size, D gene, V gene, J gene, CDR3 DNA, CDR3 protein. The D gene is left open where the match is weak. The size of a clone is reported for some rows only, either as once, few or many, or as a class for expanded clones.

>-|-|TRBV5-1|TRBJ2-5
TGCGCCAGCAGCTTGGGTTTGGGAGGCCAGCAAGAGACCCAGTACTTC
CASSLGLGGQQETQYF
>-|-|TRBV7-2|TRBJ1-1
TGTGCCAGCAGCTGGGGGACGGTGAACACTGAAGCTTTCTTT
CASSWGTVNTEAFF
>-|-|TRBV10-3|TRBJ2-4
TGTGCCACTCGACAGGAGGGGGACATTCAGTACTTC
CATRQEGDIQYF
>many|-|TRBV28|TRBJ2-7
TGTGCCAGCACCACAGGGTTGAACTCCTACGAGCAGTACTTC
CASTTGLNSYEQYF
>many|-|TRBV27|TRBJ1-2
TGTGCCAGCAGTTTAAGGGGGATGGACTATGGCTACACCTTC
CASSLRGMDYGYTF
>many|-|TRBV29-1|TRBJ2-6
TGCAGCGTTGAAGGGGCTGGGGCCAACGTCCTGACTTTC
CSVEGAGANVLTF
>many|TRBD2|TRBV2|TRBJ2-7
TGTGCCAGCGGAGCGGGAGTCGGTTCCTACGAGCAGTACTTC
CASGAGVGSYEQYF
>many|TRBD2|TRBV5-1|TRBJ2-5
TGCGCCAGCAGCTGGGGACCGGGACTAGCGGGACGAGAGACCCAGTACTTC
CASSWGPGLAGRETQYF
>-|TRBD1|TRBV29-1|TRBJ2-6
TGCAGCGCTAGGGGGACAGGGAACTCTGGGGCCAACGTCCTGACTTTC
CSARGTGNSGANVLTF
>many|-|TRBV29-1|TRBJ2-5
TGCAGCGCCGGGACTTCGGTGGAGACCCAGTACTTC
CSAGTSVETQYF
>many|-|TRBV7-9|TRBJ1-5
TGTGCCAGCAGCTTAGGAGAATCTGAGCCCCAGCATTTT
CASSLGESEPQHF
>many|TRBD1|TRBV6-5|TRBJ2-7
TGTGCCAGCAGCACAGGGGTACAGACTGGGCAGTACTTC
CASSTGVQTGQYF
>many|-|TRBV28|TRBJ2-7
TGTGCCAGCAGGCCCACGAGTGGTCTTTACGAGCAGTACTTC
CASRPTSGLYEQYF
>many|-|TRBV19|TRBJ2-1
TGTGCCAGTAGTATTGAAGGGCTTAATGAGCAGTTCTTC
CASSIEGLNEQFF
>many|TRBD1|TRBV20-1|TRBJ2-7
TGCAGTGCTAGATCCCGACAGGGGGCGGACTACGAGCAGTACTTC
CSARSRQGADYEQYF
>many|-|TRBV11-2|TRBJ2-7
TGTGCCAGCCCTACCATCTTGGACAGTTCCTACGAGCAGTACTTC
CASPTILDSSYEQYF
>many|TRBD1|TRBV12-3/TRBV12-4|TRBJ1-4
TGTGCCAGCAGCCGGACAGGGGTGACTAATGAAAAACTGTTTTTT
CASSRTGVTNEKLFF
>few|-|TRBV7-3|TRBJ2-2
TGTGCCAGCAGGTCTCCCGGGACGAACACCGGGGAGCTGTTTTTT
CASRSPGTNTGELFF
>many|-|TRBV6-6|TRBJ2-3
TGTGCCAGCAGTTACTCCTTAAGCACAGATACGCAGTATTTT
CASSYSLSTDTQYF
>many|TRBD2|TRBV7-3|TRBJ2-1
TGTGCCAGCAGCTGGGGGACTAGCGGGAACTCCTACAATGAGCAGTTCTTC
CASSWGTSGNSYNEQFF
>many|TRBD2|TRBV12-3/TRBV12-4|TRBJ2-1
TGTGCCAGCAGTTTACTGACTAGCGGGGGTTATGAGCAGTTCTTC
CASSLLTSGGYEQFF
>few|TRBD1|TRBV29-1|TRBJ2-3
TGCAGCGTGGATGGACAGGGGACAGATACGCAGTATTTT
CSVDGQGTDTQYF
>many|-|TRBV6-5|TRBJ2-7
TGTGCCAGCAGTGGGGGGGACATCAGACCCTACGAGCAGTACTTC
CASSGGDIRPYEQYF
>many|-|TRBV6-5|TRBJ2-7
TGTGCCAGCAGTCGTACAGGGACCCCCTACGAGCAGTACTTC
CASSRTGTPYEQYF
>many|-|TRBV24-1|TRBJ2-1
TGTGCCACCAGGGAGAAGGGGCGGAGCCACAATGAGCAGTTCTTC
CATREKGRSHNEQFF
>many|TRBD1|TRBV3-1|TRBJ1-1
TGTGCCAGCAGCCGTGGACAGGGGGCAGTCACTGAAGCTTTCTTT
CASSRGQGAVTEAFF
>many|TRBD2|TRBV15|TRBJ2-7
TGTGCCACCAGCAGAGTTAGCGGGAGGGCCCAGACCTCCTACGAGCAGTACTTC
CATSRVSGRAQTSYEQYF
>-|-|TRBV9|TRBJ2-7
TGTGCCAGCAGCGTAGGATCGAGCTCCTACGAGCAGTACTTC
CASSVGSSSYEQYF
>many|-|TRBV29-1|TRBJ2-3
TGCAGCGTTGGCCGGGACTCAGATACGCAGTATTTT
CSVGRDSDTQYF
>many|-|TRBV7-2|TRBJ2-7
TGTGCCAGCAGCTTAGAGCGGACTTCGGGCTACGAGCAGTACTTC
CASSLERTSGYEQYF
>many|-|TRBV12-3/TRBV12-4|TRBJ2-1
TGTGCCAGCAGTTTAGCCAGGGCGGGGTACAATGAGCAGTTCTTC
CASSLARAGYNEQFF
>many|TRBD2|TRBV29-1|TRBJ2-7
TGCAGCGTACACGGGACTAGCGGGAATCCCTACGAGCAGTACTTC
CSVHGTSGNPYEQYF
>many|TRBD2|TRBV5-1|TRBJ2-1
TGCGCCAGCAGCTTCAAGCGGGAGGACAATGAGCAGTTCTTC
CASSFKREDNEQFF
>many|TRBD2|TRBV30|TRBJ2-1
TGTGCCTGGAGTCAGCGGGAGGACAATGAGCAGTTCTTC
CAWSQREDNEQFF
>many|TRBD2|TRBV5-1|TRBJ2-1
TGCGCCAGCAGCTGGACTAGCGGGAGCTCCTACAATGAGCAGTTCTTC
CASSWTSGSSYNEQFF